These T cell receptor beta chains were read from a single sample in a study of early T cells in non-severe SARS-CoV-2 infection. TCRdb called the 5' RACE reads again in MiXCR, with one record for every CDR3 protein. The sample has 95,000 to 100,000 distinct CDR3 sequences; roughly an eighth are singletons. The source material was whole blood. Receptor source: an adult who was a healthcare worker with PCR-confirmed SARS-CoV-2 infection or an uninfected control (not recorded which). Both conserved end residues are part of each CDR3. A D gene is named only where the DNA matches it firmly. Part of the rows lack a size; the others show once, few, many or a class for expanded clones.

j_call	d_call	v_call	clone_size	cdr3_nt	cdr3_aa
TRBJ2-7	TRBD1	TRBV15	few	TGTGCCACCAGCAGAGGGAGGACAGGCTACGAGCAGTACTTC	CATSRGRTGYEQYF
TRBJ2-1	-	TRBV20-1	many	TGCAGTGTATTCACGAGCTCCTACAATGAGCAGTTCTTC	CSVFTSSYNEQFF
TRBJ2-1	TRBD1	TRBV6-2/TRBV6-3	few	TGTGCCAGCAGTTATACGGCAGGGGGTTACAATGAGCAGTTCTTC	CASSYTAGGYNEQFF
TRBJ2-5	TRBD2	TRBV5-4	-	TGTGCCAGCAGCCAAGGAGGTAGCGGGGGGTTAGAGACCCAGTACTTC	CASSQGGSGGLETQYF
TRBJ2-3	-	TRBV5-1	-	TGCGCCAGCTTTGACGGATCCACAGATACGCAGTATTTT	CASFDGSTDTQYF
TRBJ2-5	-	TRBV7-6	few	TGTGCCAGCAGCGCACTGACAAACCCGGAACGGGAGACCCAGTACTTC	CASSALTNPERETQYF
TRBJ2-7	TRBD1	TRBV28	-	TGTGCCAGCAAATCCGGGACAGGGACCTACGAGCAGTACTTC	CASKSGTGTYEQYF
TRBJ1-3	-	TRBV11-2	-	TGTGCCAGCAGCGCCAATAGAAACACCATATATTTT	CASSANRNTIYF
TRBJ2-1	TRBD1	TRBV5-1	-	TGCGCCAGCAGCTTGCTTACAGGGGGCCCCCTCAATGAGCAGTTCTTC	CASSLLTGGPLNEQFF
TRBJ1-3	-	TRBV4-2	-	TGTGCCAGCAGCCAAGATGTGCAGAGCTCTGGAAACACCATATATTTT	CASSQDVQSSGNTIYF
TRBJ1-6	-	TRBV4-1	-	TGCGCCAGCAGCCAAGATGGGCAGGGGCGAAGGAATTCACCCCTCCACTTT	CASSQDGQGRRNSPLHF
TRBJ2-1	TRBD2	TRBV7-2	-	TGTGCCAGCAGCTTAGCGCTAAGCGGGGGATCTTCCAATGAGCAGTTCTTC	CASSLALSGGSSNEQFF
TRBJ2-2	TRBD1	TRBV6-4	few	TGTGCCAGCAGTGATAGGGGGCTAGACGCCGGGGAGCTGTTTTTT	CASSDRGLDAGELFF
TRBJ2-3	TRBD1	TRBV15	many	TGTGCCACCGGGACAGGGATCACAGATACGCAGTATTTT	CATGTGITDTQYF
TRBJ1-1	-	TRBV29-1	few	TGCAGCGTTAGAACAGGGAGGGGGAACACTGAAGCTTTCTTT	CSVRTGRGNTEAFF
TRBJ2-1	-	TRBV15	many	TGTGCCACCATGACGGGGGTAACCTACAATGAGCAGTTCTTC	CATMTGVTYNEQFF
TRBJ2-6	-	TRBV20-1	few	TGCAGTGCTAGACACACCTCTGGGGCCAACGTCCTGACTTTC	CSARHTSGANVLTF
TRBJ2-1	TRBD2	TRBV9	many	TGTGCCAGCAGCGTAGGGCCGCGGGGCCCTGGCCTATGGGCGGGAGCGGGTAATGAGCAGTTCTTC	CASSVGPRGPGLWAGAGNEQFF
TRBJ1-6	TRBD1	TRBV6-5	few	TGTGCCAGCAGTTACTCTCCGGGACAGGGGGTTGGTTCACCCCTCCACTTT	CASSYSPGQGVGSPLHF
TRBJ1-1	-	TRBV28	-	TGTGCCAGCAGTTTAAATGGGTGGACTGAAGCTTTCTTT	CASSLNGWTEAFF
TRBJ2-2	-	TRBV28	few	TGTGCCAGCATACGGGTCCCCGGGGAGCTGTTTTTT	CASIRVPGELFF
TRBJ1-6	-	TRBV5-5	many	TGTGCCAGCAGCTTGCAGGGGCGAACGCTTAGTTCACCCCTCCACTTT	CASSLQGRTLSSPLHF
TRBJ1-1	-	TRBV2	-	TGTGCCAGCAACCTGAACACTGAAGCTTTCTTT	CASNLNTEAFF